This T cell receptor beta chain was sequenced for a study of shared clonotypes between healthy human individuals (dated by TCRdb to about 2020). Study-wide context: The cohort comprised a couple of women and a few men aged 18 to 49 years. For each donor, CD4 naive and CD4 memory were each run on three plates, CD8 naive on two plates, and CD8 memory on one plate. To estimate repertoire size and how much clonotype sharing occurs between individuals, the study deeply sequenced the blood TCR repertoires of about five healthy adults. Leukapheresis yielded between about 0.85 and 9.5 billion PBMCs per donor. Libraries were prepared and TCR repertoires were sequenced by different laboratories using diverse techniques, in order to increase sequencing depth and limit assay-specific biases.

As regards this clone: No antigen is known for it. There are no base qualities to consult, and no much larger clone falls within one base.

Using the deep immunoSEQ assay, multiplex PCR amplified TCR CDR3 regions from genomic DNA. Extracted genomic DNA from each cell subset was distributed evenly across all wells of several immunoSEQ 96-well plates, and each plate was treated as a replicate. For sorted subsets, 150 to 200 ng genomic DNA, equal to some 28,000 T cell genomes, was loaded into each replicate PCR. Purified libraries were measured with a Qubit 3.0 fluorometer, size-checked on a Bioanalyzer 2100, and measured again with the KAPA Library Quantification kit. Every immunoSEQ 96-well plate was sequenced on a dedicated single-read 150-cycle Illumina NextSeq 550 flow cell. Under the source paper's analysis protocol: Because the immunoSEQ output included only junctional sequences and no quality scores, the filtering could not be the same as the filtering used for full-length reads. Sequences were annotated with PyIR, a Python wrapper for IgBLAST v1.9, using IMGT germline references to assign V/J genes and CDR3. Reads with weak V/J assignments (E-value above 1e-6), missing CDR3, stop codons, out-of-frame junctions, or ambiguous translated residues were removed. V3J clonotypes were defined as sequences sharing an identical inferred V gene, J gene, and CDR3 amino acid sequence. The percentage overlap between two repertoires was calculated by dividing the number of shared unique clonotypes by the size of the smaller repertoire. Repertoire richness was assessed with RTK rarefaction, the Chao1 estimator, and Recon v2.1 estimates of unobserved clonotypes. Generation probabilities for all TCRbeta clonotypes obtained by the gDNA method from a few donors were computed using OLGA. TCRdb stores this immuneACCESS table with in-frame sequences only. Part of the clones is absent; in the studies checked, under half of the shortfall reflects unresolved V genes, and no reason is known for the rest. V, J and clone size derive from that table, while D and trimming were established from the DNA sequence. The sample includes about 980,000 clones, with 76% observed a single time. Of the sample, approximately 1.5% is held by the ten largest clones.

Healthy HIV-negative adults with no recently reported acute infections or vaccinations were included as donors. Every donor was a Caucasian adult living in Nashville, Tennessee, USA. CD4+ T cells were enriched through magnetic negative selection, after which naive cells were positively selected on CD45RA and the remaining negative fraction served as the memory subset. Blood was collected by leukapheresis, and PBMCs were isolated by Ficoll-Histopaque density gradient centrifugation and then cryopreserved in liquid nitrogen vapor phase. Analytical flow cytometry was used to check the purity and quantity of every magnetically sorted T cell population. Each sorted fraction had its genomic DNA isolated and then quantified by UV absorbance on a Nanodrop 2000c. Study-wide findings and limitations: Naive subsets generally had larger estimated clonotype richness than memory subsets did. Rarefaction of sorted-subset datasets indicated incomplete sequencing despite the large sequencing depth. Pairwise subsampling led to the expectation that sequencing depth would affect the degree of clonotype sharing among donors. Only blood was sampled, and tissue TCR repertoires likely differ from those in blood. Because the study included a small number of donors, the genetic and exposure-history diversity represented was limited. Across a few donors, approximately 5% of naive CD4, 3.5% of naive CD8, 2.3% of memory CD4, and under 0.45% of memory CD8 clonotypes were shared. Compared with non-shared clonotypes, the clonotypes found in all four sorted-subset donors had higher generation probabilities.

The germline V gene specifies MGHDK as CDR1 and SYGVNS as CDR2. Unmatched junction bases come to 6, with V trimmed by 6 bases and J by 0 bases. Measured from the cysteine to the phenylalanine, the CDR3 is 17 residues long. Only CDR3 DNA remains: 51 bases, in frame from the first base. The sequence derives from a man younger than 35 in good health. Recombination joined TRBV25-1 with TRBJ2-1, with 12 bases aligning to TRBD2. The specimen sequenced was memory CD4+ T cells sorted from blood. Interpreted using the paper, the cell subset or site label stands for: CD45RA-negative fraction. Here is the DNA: TGTGCCAGCAGCGCCCTAGCGGGGGGGGCCTCCTACAATGAGCAGTTCTTC. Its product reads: CASSALAGGASYNEQFF.